This T cell receptor (beta chain) originates from a study of metastatic and nonmetastatic thyroid tumors. TCRdb re-analyzed the PCR reads using MiXCR. The sample yields 75,000 to 95,000 clones, roughly 13% seen once. This clone was counted at least ten times. No patient had received any treatment before thyroid surgery. This sequence was found in a female donor with papillary thyroid cancer or a benign thyroid nodule (not recorded which). Some clones in this sample may be carry-over from other donors' samples. Sequencing was carried out using blood.

This chain's CDR3 is CASSLYGRDTQYF. The CDR3, as DNA: TGTGCCAGCAGCTTATATGGGAGAGATACGCAGTATTTT. This chain links TRBV5-6 with TRBJ2-3; tentative D call: TRBD2 (5 bases). Germline CDR1 is SGHDT and CDR2 is YYEEEE. This CDR3 has 13 amino acids. V lost 2 bases to trimming and J lost 5 bases, with 9 bases between them. Drawing the rest from reference TRBV5-6 and TRBJ2-3, the complete variable domain is DAGVTQSPTHLIKTRGQQVTLRCSPKSGHDTVSWYQQALGQGPQFIFQYYEEEERQRGNFPDRFSGHQFPNYSSELNVNALLLGDSALYLCASSLYGRDTQYFGPGTRLTVL.